The present T cell receptor beta chain was sequenced within a study of Tregs in tolerant kidney transplant recipients. The germline gives CDR1 SGHKS, CDR2 YYEKEE (reference sequence). V gave up 4 bases and J gave up 2 bases, with 8 bases separating them. This CDR3 is built from 13 residues. Assay: immunoSEQ multiplex PCR; the TCRdb copy retains only in-frame clones and omits some. This repertoire shows roughly 120,000 clones, about 90% found once; its top ten account for roughly 0.63%. Study-wide findings and caveats: Biological reproducibility was not directly addressed in this study.

Worth noting for this clone: What it binds is unknown.

V usage is TRBV5-5 and J usage is TRBJ2-3, with D unclear. Sequencing used CD4+ T cells from blood. This TCR was sampled from a human donor in good health. DNA of the CDR3: TGTGCCAGCAGCGCCGAGTACACAGATACGCAGTATTTT. The encoded protein is CASSAEYTDTQYF.